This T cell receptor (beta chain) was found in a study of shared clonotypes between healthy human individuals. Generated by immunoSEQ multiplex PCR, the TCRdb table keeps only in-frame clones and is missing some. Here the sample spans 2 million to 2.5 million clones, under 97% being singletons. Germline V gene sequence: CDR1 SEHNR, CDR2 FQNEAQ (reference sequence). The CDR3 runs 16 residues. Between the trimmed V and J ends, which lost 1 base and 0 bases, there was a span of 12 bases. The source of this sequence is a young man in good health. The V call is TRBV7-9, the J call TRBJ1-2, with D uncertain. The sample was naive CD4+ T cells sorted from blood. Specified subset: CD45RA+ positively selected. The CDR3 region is CASSLENSKANYGYTF. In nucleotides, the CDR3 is TGTGCCAGCAGCTTAGAGAACAGTAAAGCTAACTATGGCTACACCTTC.